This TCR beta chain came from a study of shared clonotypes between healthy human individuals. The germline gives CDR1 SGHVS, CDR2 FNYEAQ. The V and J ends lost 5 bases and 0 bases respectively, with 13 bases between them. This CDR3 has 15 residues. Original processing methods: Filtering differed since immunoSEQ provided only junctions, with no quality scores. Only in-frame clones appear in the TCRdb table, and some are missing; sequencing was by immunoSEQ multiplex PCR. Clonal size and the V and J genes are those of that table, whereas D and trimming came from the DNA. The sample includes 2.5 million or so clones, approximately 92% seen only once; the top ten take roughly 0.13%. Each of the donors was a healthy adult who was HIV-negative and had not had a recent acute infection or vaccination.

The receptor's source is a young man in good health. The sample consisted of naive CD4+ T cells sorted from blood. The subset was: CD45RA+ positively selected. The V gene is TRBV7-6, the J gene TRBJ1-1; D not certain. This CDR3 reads CASSPGPSLNTEAFF. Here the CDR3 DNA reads TGTGCCAGCAGCCCCGGACCTAGCCTGAACACTGAAGCTTTCTTT.